The next 10 T cell receptor beta chains were all read from a single sample in a study of T cells in localized non-small cell lung cancer. Sequencing used immunoSEQ multiplex PCR; TCRdb keeps in-frame clones, though not all of them. The sample lists 50,000 or so clones; around 82% were seen once. Sequencing used PBMCs, obtained before any cancer treatment. These receptors were taken from a woman aged 35-70 years with stage II lung adenocarcinoma.

The rearrangement links TRBV19 to TRBJ1-4, with 12 bases fitting TRBD1. V shed 7 bases, J shed 14 bases, and the junction held 11 bases outside the gene matches. The V gene's germline CDR1 is LNHDA and CDR2 SQIVND (reference sequence). The CDR3 extends over 14 amino acids. Here the CDR3 reads CASTIAGTGGLLFF. The CDR3 DNA reads as TGTGCCAGTACGATCGCCGGGACAGGGGGCTTGCTGTTTTTT.

This clone was counted only a few times. This sequence joins TRBV7-9 and TRBJ1-5; D is ambiguous. This CDR3 has 14 amino acids. Trimming took 2 bases from V and 4 from J, leaving 9 bases between them. Germline loops: CDR1 SEHNR, CDR2 FQNEAQ (reference sequence). The CDR3 protein is CASSLRTDNQPQHF. The CDR3 nucleotides are TGTGCCAGCAGCTTAAGAACGGATAATCAGCCCCAGCATTTT.

The V gene is TRBV7-4, the J gene TRBJ1-1, with 7 bases identical to TRBD1. This CDR3 has 14 residues. From germline, CDR1 is SGHVT and CDR2 SQSDAQ. The V and J ends lost 5 bases and 2 bases, in that order; junction bases with no gene match: 5. The CDR3 bases are TGTGCCAGCAGCGTCGGGACAGCAAACACTGAAGCTTTCTTT. It specifies CASSVGTANTEAFF.

This sequence joins TRBV30 and TRBJ1-1, with no clear D. The germline V gene has CDR1 GTSNPN and CDR2 SVGIG (reference sequence). The CDR3 sequence is 13 residues long. Trimming took 7 bases from V and 3 from J, leaving 15 bases between them. The CDR3 region has the DNA TGTGCCTCCGAGAATGCAGGCCACACTGAAGCTTTCTTT. It is translated as CASENAGHTEAFF.

The V and J genes are TRBV2 and TRBJ2-5, with a tentative D call TRBD2 (7 bases). The V end lost 7 bases, the J end lost 1 base, and 13 bases lay between the germline ends. This CDR3 is built from 14 residues. Germline CDR1 and CDR2: SNHLY and FYNNEI. The CDR3 spells CASMGGAPQETQYF. CDR3 in DNA: TGTGCCAGCATGGGGGGGGCCCCCCAAGAGACCCAGTACTTC. The full variable domain, with the rest looked up from reference TRBV2 and TRBJ2-5, is EPEVTQTPSHQVTQMGQEVILRCVPISNHLYFYWYRQILGQKVEFLVSFYNNEISEKSEIFDDQFSVERPDGSNFTLKIRSTKLEDSAMYFCASMGGAPQETQYFGPGTRLLVL.

The rearrangement uses TRBV7-9 and TRBJ1-1; D is ambiguous. The CDR3 sequence is 14 residues long. Per the germline V gene, CDR1 is SEHNR and CDR2 is FQNEAQ (reference sequence). Trimming stripped 1 base from V and 0 bases from J, with 6 bases between. The CDR3 loop is CASSLETLNTEAFF. For the CDR3, the DNA is TGTGCCAGCAGCTTAGAGACCTTGAACACTGAAGCTTTCTTT.

CDR3 protein: CASSPLRDRVHEQYF. The CDR3 coding sequence is TGTGCCAGCAGCCCTCTCCGGGACAGGGTCCACGAGCAGTACTTC. The rearrangement links TRBV6-6 to TRBJ2-7, with 9 bases fitting TRBD1. The V segment lost 6 bases and the J segment 5 bases; nucleotides outside the gene matches: 11. CDR1 is MNHNY, CDR2 SVGAGI, per germline (reference sequence). The CDR3 covers 15 residues.

The J gene is TRBJ2-2, the V gene TRBV18; 9 bases match TRBD1. V was clipped by 4 bases and J by 6 bases; unmatched bases: 3. Germline V lookup: CDR1 KGHSH, CDR2 LQKENI. The CDR3 consists of 14 residues. DNA for the CDR3: TGTGCCAGCTCACGGACAGGGGTGTCCGGGGAGCTGTTTTTT. It is translated as CASSRTGVSGELFF.

The V gene is TRBV28, the J gene TRBJ1-3; D uncertain. The CDR3 extends over 14 amino acids. CDR1 is MDHEN and CDR2 is SYDVKM in the germline V gene. Trimming pared 6 bases from V and 0 bases from J, leaving 9 bases between. CDR3 DNA sequence: TGTGCCAGCAGCCTCCTAACCTCTGGAAACACCATATATTTT. Its protein product is CASSLLTSGNTIYF.

The chain recombines TRBV7-2 with TRBJ1-1; the D gene is possibly TRBD1 (6 bases). This CDR3 has 16 amino acids. Trimming took 1 base from V and 3 from J, leaving 15 bases between them. Germline loops: CDR1 SGHTA, CDR2 FQGNSA. The CDR3 DNA sequence: TGTGCCAGCAGCTTAGAGGGGGAAGCCAGCCACACTGAAGCTTTCTTT. Its translation: CASSLEGEASHTEAFF.